This note documents a single TCR beta chain sequence. The entry originates in a study of shared clonotypes between healthy human individuals. CDR1 is LNHNV and CDR2 is YYDKDF in the germline V gene (reference sequence). Trimming stripped 1 base from V and 4 bases from J, with 10 bases between. This CDR3 is 14 amino acids long. This table comes from immunoSEQ multiplex PCR, and its TCRdb copy is limited to in-frame clones, with some not included. Among some 1.5 million clones listed, around 97% were seen once. The chain joins TRBV15 to TRBJ1-1, with D uncertain. The sequenced sample was naive CD4+ T cells sorted from blood. Subset indicated: CD45RA+ positively selected. This clonotype was sampled from a young man in good health. This CDR3 reads CATSRAFTSTEAFF. The CDR3 DNA reads TGTGCCACCAGCAGAGCATTTACGAGCACTGAAGCTTTCTTT.